This entry concerns a single T cell receptor beta chain. Uncontrolled infection, other autoimmune disease, pregnancy or lactation led to exclusion. Together with thyroid ultrasound, orbital computed tomography, serum thyroxine and TRAb, clinical symptoms were used for diagnoses. The data stem from a study of T cells in Graves' hyperthyroidism and ophthalmopathy. Germline V gene data show CDR1 as SQVTM and CDR2 as ANQGSEA. V trimming: 7 bases; J trimming: 0 bases; junction bases outside the gene matches: 14. This CDR3 has 19 amino acids. TCR beta CDR3 region amplification was performed from RNA transcripts. Carried out on the TCR CDR3, a first-round RT-PCR used the HTBI primer set. MiXCR, run by TCRdb on the multiplex PCR reads, gives a single entry per CDR3 protein. The data hold a few hundred thousand distinct CDR3 sequences, with approximately 15% observed a single time.

This chain uses TRBV29-1 with TRBJ2-1; 14 bases map to TRBD2. The sequencing sample was made of blood. The clonotype originates from a woman between 18 and 29 years old with Graves' hyperthyroidism that later progressed to Graves' ophthalmopathy. CDR3: CSAETSGRVPQSSYNEQFF. The CDR3 DNA reads TGCAGCGCCGAGACTAGCGGGAGGGTCCCTCAAAGCTCCTACAATGAGCAGTTCTTC.